The T cell receptor beta chain under discussion was sequenced for a study of T cells in Graves' hyperthyroidism and ophthalmopathy. Germline V gives CDR1 MDHEN, CDR2 SYDVKM. This CDR3 region has 16 residues. Germline trimming cut 6 bases from V and 1 base from J; bases unmatched to any gene: 7. Findings and caveats of the study: Clonotypes that were expanded in thyroid above 0.001 mostly appeared in blood too.

On this clonotype itself: Its antigen is as yet unknown.

From RNA transcripts, TCR beta CDR3 regions were amplified. When the TCR CDR3 underwent first-round RT-PCR, the HTBI primer set was used. TCRdb ran MiXCR on the multiplex PCR reads and lists one entry per CDR3 protein. This table has approximately 480,000 distinct CDR3 sequences, less than 25% appearing once. Sample: blood. The rearrangement links TRBV28 to TRBJ1-5; 9 bases match TRBD1. The source of this sequence is a man aged 18 to 29 with Graves' hyperthyroidism. The CDR3 is CASRGTGSISNQPQHF. The CDR3 nucleotides are TGTGCCAGCAGAGGGACAGGGTCAATAAGCAATCAGCCCCAGCATTTT.